Following are 19 T cell receptor beta chains from one sample sequenced in a study of T cell responses to AZD1222 COVID-19 vaccine. Generated by immunoSEQ multiplex PCR, the TCRdb table keeps only in-frame clones and is missing some. This table has 150,000 or so clones, about nine tenths appearing once. The sample in question was peripheral blood, obtained on day 0 of AZD1222 vaccination. The receptor source for this set is an adult in good health.

The genes are TRBV27 and TRBJ2-5, with 8 bases lining up with TRBD2. After removal of 5 bases from V and 5 bases from J, the junction contained 10 bases not matched to a gene. CDR3 length: 15 amino acids. The germline V gene has CDR1 MNHEY and CDR2 SMNVEV (reference sequence). The CDR3 spells CASSDRGGRVETQYF. The CDR3 bases are TGTGCCAGCAGTGACCGCGGGGGGCGCGTTGAGACCCAGTACTTC.

The chain is built from TRBV2 and TRBJ1-1; TRBD1 matches 8 bases. There are 16 residues in the CDR3. V lost 6 bases and J lost 5; bases outside the gene matches: 14. From germline, CDR1 is SNHLY and CDR2 FYNNEI. The CDR3 reads CASRDYRGAGETEAFF. The CDR3 nucleotides read TGTGCCAGCAGAGACTACAGGGGGGCCGGGGAGACTGAAGCTTTCTTT.

This chain connects TRBV4-3 to TRBJ1-3, with no clear D. The length of the CDR3 is 12 residues. V was pared by 1 base and J by 4 bases, with 2 bases between. Per germline, CDR1 LGHNA and CDR2 YSLEER. CDR3: CASSQVGNTIYF. The CDR3 nucleotides read TGCGCCAGCAGCCAAGTAGGAAACACCATATATTTT.

The sample holds one count of this clone. The genes are TRBV28 and TRBJ1-2; D is perhaps TRBD1 (6 bases). Trimming took 2 bases from V and 3 from J, leaving 10 bases between them. Germline V gene lookup returns CDR1 MDHEN and CDR2 SYDVKM. The CDR3 length is 14 residues. The CDR3 loop is CASSLQGTDYGYTF. CDR3 DNA sequence: TGTGCCAGCAGTTTACAGGGGACCGACTATGGCTACACCTTC.

The V call is TRBV30, the J call TRBJ1-2, with 8 bases that match TRBD1. V shed 2 bases and J 8 bases; nucleotides not matched to a gene: 4. The CDR3 loop spans 12 amino acids. Per germline, CDR1 GTSNPN and CDR2 SVGIG (reference sequence). The CDR3 DNA reads TGTGCCTGGAGTCCAACAGGGGGAGGCTACACCTTC. Protein product: CAWSPTGGGYTF.

This chain links TRBV6-5 with TRBJ1-1; D is perhaps TRBD1 (5 bases). From germline, CDR1 is MNHEY and CDR2 SVGAGI. The V gene lost 6 bases and the J gene lost 10 bases, with 18 bases spanning the gap. The CDR3 has 13 amino acids. CDR3: CASSLQELGSAFF. In DNA, the CDR3 is TGTGCCAGCAGCTTACAGGAGTTGGGCTCAGCTTTCTTT.

The genes are TRBV11-3 and TRBJ2-7; D not certain. Germline CDR1 and CDR2: SGHNT and YENEEA. V shed 0 bases and J shed 8 bases, with 11 bases lying between them. The CDR3 covers 13 residues. CDR3 nucleotide sequence: TGTGCCAGCAGCTTAGAATTGTCGGGCAAGCAGTACTTC. Translation gives CASSLELSGKQYF. Complete variable domain (other parts from reference TRBV11-3 and TRBJ2-7): EAGVVQSPRYKIIEKKQPVAFWCNPISGHNTLYWYLQNLGQGPELLIRYENEEAVDDSQLPKDRFSAERLKGVDSTLKIQPAELGDSAVYLCASSLELSGKQYFGPGTRLTVT.

The chain links TRBV6-5 to TRBJ1-6, with unresolved D. V lost 6 bases to trimming and J lost 10 bases, with 13 bases between them. CDR1 MNHEY and CDR2 SVGAGI come from the germline V gene. This CDR3 is built from 13 residues. In DNA, the CDR3 is TGTGCCAGCAGAACGGGCGGAGCGTCACCCCTCCACTTT. Its translation is CASRTGGASPLHF.

The V and J genes are TRBV5-1 and TRBJ1-5; 7 bases agree with TRBD1. Germline CDR1 and CDR2: SGHRS and YFSETQ. The CDR3 is 16 amino acids. Germline trimming cut 0 bases from V and 4 bases from J; bases unmatched to any gene: 7. The CDR3 sequence: CASSLGQGIGNQPQHF. The CDR3 region has the DNA TGCGCCAGCAGCTTGGGACAGGGAATCGGAAATCAGCCCCAGCATTTT.

V is TRBV4-3 and J is TRBJ1-1; maybe TRBD1 (6 bases). CDR3 length: 15 amino acids. V was clipped by 0 bases and J by 5 bases, with 13 bases between them. Germline V CDR1 and CDR2: LGHNA, YSLEER. The CDR3, as DNA: TGCGCCAGCAGCCAAGACTGGGGGGCGAAAACTGAAGCTTTCTTT. Its translation: CASSQDWGAKTEAFF.

The chain is built from TRBV19 and TRBJ1-2; a weak D match, TRBD1 (5 bases). Germline loops: CDR1 LNHDA, CDR2 SQIVND (reference sequence). Trimming took off 0 bases at V and 0 bases at J, with 11 bases between the two ends. The CDR3 extends over 16 amino acids. The CDR3 nucleotides read TGTGCCAGTAGTATAGACAGGGACCCGACTAACTATGGCTACACCTTC. Translation: CASSIDRDPTNYGYTF.

V is TRBV6-5 and J is TRBJ1-1; D remains unclear. The CDR3 runs 12 residues. V gave up 6 bases and J gave up 10 bases, with 15 bases separating them. CDR1 is MNHEY and CDR2 is SVGAGI in the germline V gene. As DNA, the CDR3 is TGTGCCAGCAGCCCCGGGAACTTCGGAGCTTTCTTT. Translation: CASSPGNFGAFF.

This clone was recorded only once. V is TRBV9 and J is TRBJ2-3; D is undetermined. Germline V gives CDR1 SGDLS, CDR2 YYNGEE. V was clipped by 0 bases and J by 3 bases, with 5 bases between them. The CDR3 loop spans 13 amino acids. The CDR3 DNA follows: TGTGCCAGCAGCGTAGACAGAACAGATACGCAGTATTTT. Amino acid sequence: CASSVDRTDTQYF.

This chain uses TRBV9 with TRBJ2-7; the D is unclear. The CDR3 loop spans 15 amino acids. Germline CDR1 SGDLS, CDR2 YYNGEE. Trimming shortened V by 0 bases and J by 0 bases, and 10 bases separated the two germline ends. CDR3 sequence reads: CASSVDLGSSYEQYF. The DNA for the CDR3 is TGTGCCAGCAGCGTAGACTTGGGGTCCTCCTACGAGCAGTACTTC.

The gene calls are TRBV13 and TRBJ1-4; D perhaps matches TRBD1 (5 bases). V lost 5 bases to trimming and J lost 4 bases, with 11 bases between them. CDR1 is PRHDT and CDR2 is FYEKMQ in the germline V gene (reference sequence). The CDR3 has 14 amino acids. The CDR3 spells CASSLRQSNEKLFF. In DNA form, the CDR3 reads TGTGCCAGCAGCCTCAGACAGAGTAATGAAAAACTGTTTTTT.

This chain connects TRBV7-2 to TRBJ1-2, with 8 bases aligning to TRBD1. The CDR3 totals 14 residues. Germline V gene sequence: CDR1 SGHTA, CDR2 FQGNSA. V trimming: 6 bases; J trimming: 6 bases; junction bases outside the gene matches: 9. DNA of the CDR3: TGTGCCAGCAGACCAGGACAGGGTCCCGATGGCTACACCTTC. It is translated as CASRPGQGPDGYTF.

Remarks on this clone: This CDR3 is also generated by other DNA sequences in the sample. The V and J genes are TRBV27 and TRBJ1-3, with D unresolved. With 2 bases removed from V and 7 bases from J, the gap between germline ends came to 3 bases. The CDR3 length is 11 residues. CDR1 and CDR2 from the germline V gene are MNHEY and SMNVEV (reference sequence). The CDR3 coding sequence is TGTGCCAGCAGTTTAGGGAACACCATATATTTT. Residues: CASSLGNTIYF.

The V and J genes are TRBV9 and TRBJ2-1; D may be TRBD2 (6 bases). The germline CDR1 and CDR2 sequences are SGDLS and YYNGEE. The V end lost 3 bases, the J end lost 6 bases, and 16 bases lay between the germline ends. This CDR3 comprises 15 residues. The CDR3 loop is CASSGAGSRLNEQFF. In DNA, the CDR3 is TGTGCCAGCAGCGGCGCGGGAAGTCGCCTCAATGAGCAGTTCTTC.

The chain uses TRBV5-4 and TRBJ1-4; D is perhaps TRBD1 (6 bases). Trimming stripped 5 bases from V and 6 bases from J, with 17 bases between. CDR3 length: 15 residues. Germline-derived CDR1 and CDR2 are SGHNT and YYREEE (reference sequence). CDR3 sequence (DNA): TGTGCCAGCAGTGCCACAGGGTCAGGGGATGAAAAACTGTTTTTT. Translating gives CASSATGSGDEKLFF.